These 19 T cell receptor beta chains were all obtained from the same sample, sequenced in a study of control samples from healthy donors and cancer patients (dated by TCRdb to 2018 to 2020). Library preparation was by the immunoSEQ multiplex PCR assay. TCRdb took over this immuneACCESS table, retaining in-frame rearrangements with V and J assigned. Such tables are incomplete; in checked studies, under half of the missing clones stem from an unresolved V gene, and the remainder is unexplained. Here the sample has roughly 120,000 clones; nearly 95% occur a single time. 2.6% of the sample lies in the top ten. The sample consisted of blood. These receptor sequences come from a man aged 25-40 years in good health.

V usage is TRBV6-1 and J usage is TRBJ2-7, with D perhaps matching TRBD1 or TRBD2 (5 bases each). The CDR3 sequence is 14 residues long. Trimming removed 8 bases from V and 0 bases from J, with 14 bases in between. Germline V gene sequence: CDR1 MNHNS, CDR2 SASEGT. In DNA form, the CDR3 reads TGTGCCAGCCAGAGGGGCTCGAGCTCCTACGAGCAGTACGTC. Residues: CASQRGSSSYEQYV.

The chain combines TRBV18 with TRBJ2-1, with a possible D match to TRBD1 (6 bases). Trimming left V 6 bases short and J 7 bases short, with 13 bases between. Germline CDR1 KGHSH, CDR2 LQKENI. This CDR3 has 13 residues. The CDR3 here is CASSSQQGNEQFF. The CDR3 DNA reads as TGTGCCAGCTCCTCCCAACAGGGAAATGAGCAGTTCTTC.

The chain recombines TRBV5-1 with TRBJ2-3; D is tentatively TRBD1 or TRBD2 (5 bases each). This CDR3 is built from 14 residues. Trimming stripped 6 bases from V and 2 bases from J, with 13 bases between. Germline V CDR1 and CDR2: SGHRS, YFSETQ. CDR3 DNA: TGCGCCAGCAAGAGGGCAGGGCTCACAGATACGCAGTATTTT. Protein: CASKRAGLTDTQYF. The full variable domain, rest sourced from reference TRBV5-1 and TRBJ2-3, is KAGVTQTPRYLIKTRGQQVTLSCSPISGHRSVSWYQQTPGQGLQFLFEYFSETQRNKGNFPGRFSGRQFSNSRSEMNVSTLELGDSALYLCASKRAGLTDTQYFGPGTRLTVL.

The V and J genes are TRBV11-2 and TRBJ1-1; D is perhaps TRBD1 (5 bases). This CDR3 has 11 residues. Germline values: CDR1 SGHAT, CDR2 FQNNGV. Deletions cut 1 base from V and 9 bases from J, with 6 bases between. The CDR3 bases are TGTGCCAGCAGCTTAGGACAGAAAGCTTTCTTT. It codes for CASSLGQKAFF.

The gene calls are TRBV9 and TRBJ2-7, with a possible D match to TRBD2 (6 bases). V was pared by 5 bases and J by 4 bases, with 16 bases between. CDR3 size: 14 residues. Germline V gene data show CDR1 as SGDLS and CDR2 as YYNGEE. CDR3 residues: CASSPEASAYEQYV. CDR3 coding DNA: TGTGCCAGCAGTCCAGAGGCTAGCGCGTACGAGCAGTACGTC.

The genes are TRBV10-2 and TRBJ1-5; tentatively, D is TRBD1 (5 bases). Germline CDR1 WSHSY, CDR2 SAAADI. This CDR3 region has 14 residues. Trimming removed 8 bases from V and 7 bases from J, with 18 bases in between. This CDR3 reads CASRANRLGQPQHF. Written as DNA, the CDR3 is TGCGCCAGCCGGGCAAACAGGCTAGGACAGCCCCAGCATTTT.

V gene TRBV13 combines with J gene TRBJ1-5; a possible D gene is TRBD1 (5 bases). Trimming pared 6 bases from V and 3 bases from J, leaving 12 bases between. The germline gives CDR1 PRHDT, CDR2 FYEKMQ (reference sequence). The CDR3 has 14 amino acids. The CDR3 sequence is CASSSRGFNQPQHF. CDR3 sequence (DNA): TGTGCCAGCAGTTCCCGGGGGTTCAATCAGCCCCAGCATTTT.

This clone was seen only a few times. The CDR3 nucleotides are TGTGCCAGCAGCTTAGGTCAGAATAATTCACCCCTCCACTTT. It specifies CASSLGQNNSPLHF. This chain joins TRBV7-3 and TRBJ1-6; no definite D call. CDR3 size: 14 residues. Germline values: CDR1 SGHTA, CDR2 FQGTGA. V lost 2 bases and J lost 5, with 7 bases in between.

In its sample, this clone was seen once. V is TRBV19 and J is TRBJ1-4; D not certain. CDR3 length: 14 residues. Germline V gene data show CDR1 as LNHDA and CDR2 as SQIVND (reference sequence). Trimming stripped 7 bases from V and 8 bases from J, with 17 bases between. The CDR3 reads CASTGFQGDEKLFF. The CDR3 DNA sequence: TGTGCCAGTACCGGGTTTCAAGGCGACGAAAAACTGTTTTTT. Full variable domain (rest looked up from reference TRBV19 and TRBJ1-4): DGGITQSPKYLFRKEGQNVTLSCEQNLNHDAMYWYRQDPGQGLRLIYYSQIVNDFQKGDIAEGYSVSREKKESFPLTVTSAQKNPTAFYLCASTGFQGDEKLFFGSGTQLSVL.

This chain links TRBV5-6 with TRBJ1-3, with 10 bases lining up with TRBD1. The CDR3 loop spans 16 amino acids. Trimming removed 3 bases from V and 3 bases from J; junction bases left unmatched: 6. Germline V gene data show CDR1 as SGHDT and CDR2 as YYEEEE. The CDR3 sequence: CASSSRGTGVGNTIYF. The CDR3 DNA follows: TGTGCCAGCAGCTCCAGAGGGACAGGGGTTGGAAACACCATATATTTT.

The chain couples TRBV19 to TRBJ1-5; D perhaps matches TRBD1 (5 bases). The CDR3 is 15 amino acids. The ends were cut back, 3 bases at V and 1 base at J, with 10 bases in the middle. Per germline, CDR1 LNHDA and CDR2 SQIVND (reference sequence). CDR3 amino acids: CASSMLGDSNQPQHF. DNA for the CDR3: TGTGCCAGTAGTATGCTAGGGGACAGCAATCAGCCCCAGCATTTT.

This clone appeared once. The genes are TRBV5-6 and TRBJ2-3; D might be TRBD2 (6 bases). Trimming cost V 5 bases and J 1 base, with 17 bases left between them. Germline V lookup: CDR1 SGHDT, CDR2 YYEEEE. The CDR3 runs 16 residues. CDR3 bases: TGTGCCAGCAGTATCGCGCGGGGTTTGGGCACAGATACGCAGTATTTT. This sequence encodes CASSIARGLGTDTQYF.

The rearrangement uses TRBV10-3 and TRBJ2-3; TRBD2 matches 8 bases. The V and J ends lost 6 bases and 1 base, in that order; junction bases with no gene match: 6. Germline lookup yields CDR1 ENHRY and CDR2 SYGVKD. The CDR3 has 15 amino acids. The chain's CDR3 is CAISLSGAGTDTQYF. CDR3 nucleotide sequence: TGTGCCATCAGCCTTAGCGGGGCCGGCACAGATACGCAGTATTTT.

The chain employs TRBV11-2 and TRBJ1-3; weak D call: TRBD1 (6 bases). Trimming left V 6 bases short and J 0 bases short, with 21 bases between. CDR1 is SGHAT and CDR2 is FQNNGV in the germline V gene. The CDR3 is made up of 18 amino acids. CDR3 sequence reads: CASSPGQTLPLSGNTIYF. CDR3 sequence (DNA): TGTGCCAGCAGTCCTGGACAGACGCTGCCTCTCTCTGGAAACACCATATATTTT.

The rearrangement uses TRBV6-5 and TRBJ2-7; the match to TRBD1 covers 9 bases. CDR1 and CDR2 from the germline V gene are MNHEY and SVGAGI. CDR3 length: 14 amino acids. Trimming took 6 bases from V and 3 from J; bases not matched to a gene: 6. CDR3 residues: CASRRQGVYYEQYF. The CDR3 region has the DNA TGTGCCAGCAGGCGACAGGGGGTTTACTACGAGCAGTACTTC.

Only a few counts were recorded for this clone. The chain uses TRBV2 and TRBJ1-4; unclear D gene. Trimming pared 0 bases from V and 8 bases from J, leaving 4 bases between. Germline V gene lookup returns CDR1 SNHLY and CDR2 FYNNEI. This CDR3 contains 12 residues. In nucleotides, the CDR3 is TGTGCCAGCAGTGAAGCCCTGGAAAAACTGTTTTTT. This encodes CASSEALEKLFF.

This clone was detected once. V and J are TRBV27 and TRBJ2-3; 11 bases map to TRBD2. The CDR3 extends over 16 amino acids. The germline V gene has CDR1 MNHEY and CDR2 SMNVEV (reference sequence). V gave up 2 bases and J gave up 2 bases; unmatched junction bases: 3. The CDR3 loop is CASSLLAGGYTDTQYF. In DNA, the CDR3 is TGTGCCAGCAGTTTACTAGCGGGGGGTTACACAGATACGCAGTATTTT.

The CDR3 reads CASSFGQPQHF. DNA of the CDR3: TGTGCCAGTAGTTTCGGTCAGCCCCAGCATTTT. The chain has TRBV19 and TRBJ1-5; D call uncertain. The CDR3 sequence is 11 residues long. Germline-derived CDR1 and CDR2 are LNHDA and SQIVND (reference sequence). The V gene lost 5 bases and the J gene lost 6 bases, with 5 bases spanning the gap.

The rearrangement uses TRBV7-9 and TRBJ2-7; 10 bases line up with TRBD2. Germline V gives CDR1 SEHNR, CDR2 FQNEAQ (reference sequence). CDR3 length: 15 amino acids. The V and J ends lost 6 bases and 4 bases, in that order; junction bases with no gene match: 9. The CDR3 DNA sequence: TGTGCCAGCAGTAATAGCGGGGGGCTAAGATACGAGCAGTACTTC. Encoded protein: CASSNSGGLRYEQYF.